These 13 T cell receptor beta chains originate from one sample sequenced in a study of blood T cell repertoires in COVID-19. The assay was immunoSEQ multiplex PCR, and TCRdb's table has in-frame clones only and misses some. The sample holds approximately 97,000 clones, just over 90% seen once. Sequencing was done on a sample of peripheral blood. The receptors were sampled from a man aged 60 to 69 with acute or convalescent COVID-19.

The genes are TRBV6-5 and TRBJ1-4; a possible D gene is TRBD1 (6 bases). The V end lost 4 bases, the J end lost 8 bases, and 17 bases lay between the germline ends. The germline CDR1 and CDR2 sequences are MNHEY and SVGAGI. This CDR3 is built from 15 residues. The CDR3 is CASSSPREGDEKLFF. CDR3 bases: TGTGCCAGCAGTTCCCCCCGGGAGGGGGACGAAAAACTGTTTTTT.

The chain recombines TRBV27 with TRBJ2-5; 11 bases match TRBD2. Germline CDR1 and CDR2: MNHEY and SMNVEV (reference sequence). The ends lost 7 bases at V and 7 bases at J; junction bases unmatched: 5. The CDR3 extends over 13 amino acids. This chain's CDR3 is CASKTSGVSTQYF. The CDR3 nucleotides read TGTGCCAGCAAGACTAGCGGGGTTTCGACCCAGTACTTC.

In its sample, this clone was seen once. This same CDR3 is encoded by further DNA sequences in the sample. CDR3 in amino acids: CASSLQGNYGYTF. CDR3 bases: TGTGCCAGCAGTTTACAGGGGAACTATGGCTACACCTTC. J is TRBJ1-2 and V is TRBV12-3 or TRBV12-4, with a weak D call TRBD1 (6 bases). Trimming took 2 bases from V and 2 from J, leaving 6 bases between them. The CDR3 is 13 residues long.

The J gene is TRBJ1-5, the V gene TRBV29-1, with TRBD1 identical over 9 bases. The CDR3 is 13 amino acids. Germline V gene data show CDR1 as SQVTM and CDR2 as ANQGSEA. With 6 bases clipped from V and 3 bases from J, the junction kept 3 bases outside the gene matches. This CDR3 is CSVGTGFNQPQHF. CDR3 coding DNA: TGCAGCGTCGGGACAGGGTTCAATCAGCCCCAGCATTTT.

This clone appeared once. The genes are TRBV6-1 and TRBJ1-5, with D possibly matching TRBD1 (5 bases). The ends were cut back, 2 bases at V and 5 bases at J, with 13 bases in the middle. The CDR3 length is 15 residues. The germline V gene has CDR1 MNHNS and CDR2 SASEGT. The CDR3 loop reads CASSESAGPYQPQHF. The CDR3 DNA reads as TGTGCCAGCAGTGAATCGGCAGGGCCCTATCAGCCCCAGCATTTT.

This chain connects TRBV6-5 to TRBJ2-1; maybe TRBD2 (7 bases). The CDR3 is 15 amino acids. V shed 6 bases and J shed 7 bases, with 19 bases lying between them. Germline V gene data show CDR1 as MNHEY and CDR2 as SVGAGI. CDR3 in amino acids: CASSRLRGADNEQFF. CDR3 sequence (DNA): TGTGCCAGCAGCCGACTTCGGGGGGCTGATAATGAGCAGTTCTTC.

The chain links TRBV7-8 to TRBJ2-2; TRBD2 aligns across 7 bases. The V and J ends lost 5 bases and 0 bases, in that order; junction bases with no gene match: 6. Germline V lookup: CDR1 SGHVS, CDR2 FQNEAQ. CDR3 length equals 16 residues. As DNA, the CDR3 is TGTGCCAGCAGCCTAAGCGGGGCCACGAACACCGGGGAGCTGTTTTTT. This sequence encodes CASSLSGATNTGELFF.

The J gene is TRBJ2-4, the V gene TRBV5-4; 11 bases agree with TRBD1. Germline assignment: CDR1 SGHNT and CDR2 YYREEE (reference sequence). V lost 4 bases to trimming and J lost 2 bases; unmatched junction nucleotides: 8. CDR3 length: 17 amino acids. The CDR3: CASSADRGRGSKNIQYF. CDR3 DNA sequence: TGTGCCAGCAGCGCGGACAGGGGGCGCGGGTCCAAAAACATTCAGTACTTC.

The rearrangement uses TRBV11-1 and TRBJ1-1; TRBD1 matches 7 bases. Trimming cost V 4 bases and J 4 bases; bases outside gene matches: 12. Germline V lookup: CDR1 SGHAT, CDR2 FQDESV (reference sequence). The CDR3 has 16 residues. The CDR3 DNA reads as TGTGCCAGCAGCTCGGGACAGTCCTCCGTTGGCACTGAAGCTTTCTTT. Residues: CASSSGQSSVGTEAFF.

The chain employs TRBV23-1 and TRBJ1-1; no firm D call. TRBV23-1 is identified as an open reading frame with a role that is uncertain. The ends were cut back, 0 bases at V and 7 bases at J, with 12 bases in the middle. The length of the CDR3 is 14 residues. The CDR3 nucleotides read TGCGCCAGCAGTCAATCGTGGCAGAATTTTGAAGCTTTCTTT. Translation gives CASSQSWQNFEAFF.

DNA for the CDR3: TGTGCCAGTAGTCCCTCTTCCGAGTCCTATGGCTACACCTTC. Its protein product is CASSPSSESYGYTF. The rearrangement joins TRBV19 to TRBJ1-2; D is undetermined. Germline-derived CDR1 and CDR2 are LNHDA and SQIVND (reference sequence). The length of the CDR3 is 14 residues. V was clipped by 5 bases and J by 4 bases, with 14 bases between them.

This chain links TRBV19 with TRBJ1-2; perhaps TRBD1 as D (6 bases). This CDR3 comprises 14 residues. Germline V gives CDR1 LNHDA, CDR2 SQIVND (reference sequence). V dropped 7 bases and J dropped 0 bases, with 12 bases sitting between them. DNA for the CDR3: TGTGCCAGTATCTCGACAGGCACTAACTATGGCTACACCTTC. Protein product: CASISTGTNYGYTF.

This clone was counted a few times. V usage is TRBV2 and J usage is TRBJ1-1, with D tentatively TRBD1 (6 bases). This CDR3 spans 14 amino acids. Trimming removed 5 bases from V and 11 bases from J, with 21 bases in between. Germline CDR1 and CDR2: SNHLY and FYNNEI. The CDR3 loop is CASSQGGLGGQAFF. The CDR3 region has the DNA TGTGCCAGCAGTCAAGGGGGGTTAGGGGGTCAGGCTTTCTTT.